This T cell receptor (beta chain) was captured in a study of cytomegalovirus exposure and HLA in healthy donors. Overall study: The 100 to 150 validation repertoires matched the roughly 700 first-cohort repertoires in platform, a later analysis reported.

These donors were members of the roughly 110-subject validation cohort, a group separate from the approximately 640-subject first cohort. The V gene lost 4 bases and the J gene lost 7 bases, with 16 bases spanning the gap. Germline V CDR1 and CDR2: SGHTA, FQGNSA. The length of the CDR3 is 14 residues. General study results and limits: In the 90 to 150 validation repertoires, around 95% of cluster scores exceeded 0, per a later analysis. The study listed roughly 150 cytomegalovirus-associated TCR beta chains.

Method: immunoSEQ multiplex PCR; TCRdb's copy keeps in-frame clones and lacks some. Of around 250,000 clones in the sample, around 89% are singletons; the top ten hold under 0.45%. This clone was seen a single time. Its antigen remains unidentified. The chain employs TRBV7-2 and TRBJ1-1; no firm D call. Sequencing was done on a sample of PBMCs. The clonotype comes from a woman aged 18-30 years in good health and CMV-seronegative. Here the CDR3 reads CASSSWEGKGEAFF. CDR3 sequence (DNA): TGTGCCAGCAGCTCCTGGGAGGGTAAAGGTGAAGCTTTCTTT. Full variable domain (remainder filled in from reference TRBV7-2 and TRBJ1-1): GAGVSQSPSNKVTEKGKDVELRCDPISGHTALYWYRQSLGQGLEFLIYFQGNSAPDKSGLPSDRFSAERTGGSVSTLTIQRTQQEDSAVYLCASSSWEGKGEAFFGQGTRLTVV.